This T cell receptor (beta chain) stems from a study of blood T cell repertoires in COVID-19. Study summary: From T cells, B-cell-depleted T cells, or PBMCs came the material, which was cDNA or gDNA.

Per the authors' pipeline: Reference gene primer amplification in the assay estimated nucleated cell counts. TCRdb's table, derived via immunoSEQ multiplex PCR, lists solely in-frame clones and lacks some. V, J and clone size reflect that table, while D and trimming were determined from the DNA. The sample includes about 75,000 clones, more than 75% of them seen just once. Germline V gene data show CDR1 as SEHNR and CDR2 as FQNEAQ (reference sequence). Trimming removed 4 bases from V and 5 bases from J, with 14 bases in between. The CDR3 is made up of 15 amino acids. This chain links TRBV7-9 with TRBJ2-2, with D tentatively TRBD1 (6 bases). The source of this sequence is a human donor in a cohort sampled during active COVID-19. Sequencing was done on a sample of peripheral blood. The CDR3 DNA reads TGTGCCAGCAGCTACCACAGGGACGGTACCGGGGAGCTGTTTTTT. Amino acid sequence: CASSYHRDGTGELFF.